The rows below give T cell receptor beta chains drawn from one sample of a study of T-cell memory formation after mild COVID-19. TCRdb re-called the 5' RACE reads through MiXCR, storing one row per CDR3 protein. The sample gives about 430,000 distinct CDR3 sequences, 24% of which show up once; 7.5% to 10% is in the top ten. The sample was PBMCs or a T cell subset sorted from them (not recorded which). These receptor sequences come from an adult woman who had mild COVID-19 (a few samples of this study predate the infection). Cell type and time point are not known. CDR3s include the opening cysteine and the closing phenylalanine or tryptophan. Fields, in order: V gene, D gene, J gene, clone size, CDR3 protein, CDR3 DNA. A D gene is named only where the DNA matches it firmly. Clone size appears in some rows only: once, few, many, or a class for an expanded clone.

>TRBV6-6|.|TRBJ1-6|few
CASSSGRKNSPLHF
TGTGCCAGCAGTTCAGGGAGGAAAAATTCACCCCTCCACTTT
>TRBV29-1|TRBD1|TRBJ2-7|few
CSVGIWTGNEQYF
TGCAGCGTTGGGATCTGGACAGGGAACGAGCAGTACTTC
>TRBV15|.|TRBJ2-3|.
CATSSGFTDTQYF
TGTGCCACCAGCAGTGGGTTCACAGATACGCAGTATTTT
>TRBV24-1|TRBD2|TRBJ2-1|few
CATSDRRTSGNEQFF
TGTGCCACCAGTGATAGAAGGACTAGCGGCAATGAGCAGTTCTTC
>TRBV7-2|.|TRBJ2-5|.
CASSSRQGLETQYF
TGTGCCAGCAGCTCCCGACAGGGACTTGAGACCCAGTACTTC
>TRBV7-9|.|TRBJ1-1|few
CASSSPTQNTEAFF
TGTGCCAGCAGCTCCCCAACACAGAACACTGAAGCTTTCTTT
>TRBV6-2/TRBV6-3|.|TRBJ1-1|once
CASRRLRLLNTEAFF
TGTGCCAGCAGACGACTCAGACTTCTGAACACTGAAGCTTTCTTT
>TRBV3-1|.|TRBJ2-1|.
CASSDRNAGFGGNEQFF
TGTGCCAGCAGCGACAGGAACGCAGGATTTGGGGGCAATGAGCAGTTCTTC
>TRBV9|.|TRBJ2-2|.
CASSVIVGAGELFF
TGTGCCAGCAGCGTGATTGTCGGGGCCGGGGAGCTGTTTTTT
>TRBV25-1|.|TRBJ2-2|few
CASSEEAGELFF
TGTGCCAGCAGTGAAGAAGCCGGGGAGCTGTTTTTT
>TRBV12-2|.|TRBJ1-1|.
CASRLATGMWAEAFF
TGTGCAAGTCGCTTAGCGACGGGAATGTGGGCTGAAGCTTTCTTT
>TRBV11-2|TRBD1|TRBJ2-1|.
CASRTRAGTGGYEQFF
TGTGCCAGCAGAACAAGGGCCGGGACAGGGGGTTATGAGCAGTTCTTC
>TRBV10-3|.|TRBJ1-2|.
CAISLQTSPYGYTF
TGTGCCATCAGTTTACAAACCTCTCCCTATGGCTACACCTTC
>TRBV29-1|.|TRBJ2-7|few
CSVGGRIDEQYF
TGCAGCGTTGGCGGCAGAATAGACGAGCAGTACTTC
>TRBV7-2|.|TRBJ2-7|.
CASSSDPLPTYEQYF
TGTGCCAGCAGCTCAGACCCCTTACCGACCTACGAGCAGTACTTC